One sample yielded the 22 T cell receptor beta chains listed below, sequenced in a study of radiotherapy plus CTLA-4 blockade in lung cancer. Clones were sequenced by immunoSEQ multiplex PCR, and TCRdb holds only the in-frame ones, with some missing. The table records 55,000 to 70,000 clones, roughly 80% of them present only once. The input for sequencing was peripheral blood, taken from a patient treated with radiotherapy plus ipilimumab. Receptors were obtained from a human donor with non-small cell lung cancer who had a complete response to radiotherapy plus ipilimumab.

This rearrangement joins TRBV5-1 to TRBJ2-7; possible D gene TRBD2, 7 bases. CDR3 length: 13 amino acids. Trimming removed 2 bases from V and 5 bases from J, with 11 bases in between. Germline V gives CDR1 SGHRS, CDR2 YFSETQ. The CDR3 loop is CASSFGGGDEQYF. DNA of the CDR3: TGCGCCAGCAGCTTCGGCGGGGGCGACGAGCAGTACTTC.

This clone was seen ten or more times. Here the CDR3 DNA reads TGTGCCAGCAGCCGGACGGGGACAGCAGTCTACGAGCAGTACTTC. This sequence encodes CASSRTGTAVYEQYF. The rearrangement uses TRBV7-2 and TRBJ2-7; TRBD1 aligns across 7 bases. Germline lookup yields CDR1 SGHTA and CDR2 FQGNSA. This CDR3 spans 15 amino acids. The ends lost 5 bases at V and 3 bases at J; junction bases unmatched: 10.

This chain links TRBV19 with TRBJ1-3, with D uncertain. V lost 5 bases and J lost 0, with 11 bases in between. Germline V gives CDR1 LNHDA, CDR2 SQIVND (reference sequence). The CDR3 has 15 amino acids. Written as DNA, the CDR3 is TGTGCCAGTAGTCCCGCTGCACTCTCTGGAAACACCATATATTTT. It is translated as CASSPAALSGNTIYF.

V is TRBV27 and J is TRBJ1-4; 7 bases match TRBD1. CDR1 and CDR2 (germline): MNHEY, SMNVEV (reference sequence). V shed 2 bases and J 7 bases; nucleotides not matched to a gene: 7. This CDR3 has 15 amino acids. The CDR3 loop is CASSLGDRMSEKLFF. As DNA, the CDR3 is TGTGCCAGCAGTTTAGGGGACAGAATGAGTGAAAAACTGTTTTTT.

The V call is TRBV7-6, the J call TRBJ2-5; possible D gene TRBD2, 7 bases. The CDR3 loop spans 16 amino acids. V was shortened by 5 bases and J by 5 bases, with 21 bases between the two germline ends. CDR1 and CDR2 from the germline V gene are SGHVS and FNYEAQ. CDR3 amino acids: CASSKARGASGETQYF. CDR3 bases: TGTGCCAGCAGCAAGGCCCGGGGGGCTTCTGGGGAGACCCAGTACTTC.

The chain couples TRBV10-3 to TRBJ2-7; 9 nucleotides agree with TRBD1. Per germline, CDR1 ENHRY and CDR2 SYGVKD. With V trimmed by 10 bases and J by 4 bases, 11 bases remained unmatched. The CDR3 totals 14 residues. The CDR3 DNA follows: TGTGCCACTAGAACGGGACAGGGAGGGTACGAGCAGTACTTC. Its translation: CATRTGQGGYEQYF.

CDR3 nucleotides: TGCGCCAGCAGCCAGGAGTGGACAGGGGGGGGAGAGACCCAGTACTTC. The encoded protein is CASSQEWTGGGETQYF. The rearrangement links TRBV4-3 to TRBJ2-5; TRBD1 agrees at 10 bases. Germline loops: CDR1 LGHNA, CDR2 YSLEER. The V and J ends lost 3 bases and 4 bases, in that order; junction bases with no gene match: 8. The CDR3 is 16 residues long.

The rearrangement links TRBV19 to TRBJ2-7; D might be TRBD1 (5 bases). This CDR3 has 16 amino acids. Germline values: CDR1 LNHDA, CDR2 SQIVND (reference sequence). V shed 9 bases and J shed 1 base, with 22 bases lying between them. The CDR3 reads CARRQGVHLTSYEQYV. The DNA of the CDR3 is TGTGCCAGAAGACAAGGGGTTCACTTGACGTCCTACGAGCAGTACGTC.

The chain has TRBV7-2 and TRBJ1-2, with D perhaps matching TRBD1 (5 bases). Trimming took 5 bases from V and 4 from J, leaving 20 bases between them. The germline CDR1 and CDR2 sequences are SGHTA and FQGNSA. The CDR3 runs to 16 residues. Here the CDR3 reads CASSLRGGAVGYGYTF. DNA of the CDR3: TGTGCCAGCAGCCTACGAGGAGGGGCGGTTGGCTATGGCTACACCTTC.

The gene calls are TRBV28 and TRBJ2-7; 9 positions match TRBD2. Germline V CDR1 and CDR2: MDHEN, SYDVKM. This CDR3 contains 15 residues. The trim removed 4 bases at V and 1 base at J, leaving 5 bases unmatched. CDR3 DNA: TGTGCCAGCAGTTCACGAGCGGGGGGATCCTACGAGCAGTACTTC. As protein: CASSSRAGGSYEQYF. The complete variable domain, with remaining parts taken from reference TRBV28 and TRBJ2-7, reads DVKVTQSSRYLVKRTGEKVFLECVQDMDHENMFWYRQDPGLGLRLIYFSYDVKMKEKGDIPEGYSVSREKKERFSLILESASTNQTSMYLCASSSRAGGSYEQYFGPGTRLTVT.

This chain joins TRBV5-1 and TRBJ2-1, with TRBD1 matching over 7 bases. CDR1 is SGHRS, CDR2 YFSETQ, per germline. CDR3 size: 15 residues. Unmatched junction bases numbered 8, after V lost 4 bases and J lost 4 bases. DNA of the CDR3: TGCGCCAGCAGCAGCGCCGGGACAGTTTACAATGAGCAGTTCTTC. Its protein product is CASSSAGTVYNEQFF.

V usage is TRBV6-5 and J usage is TRBJ2-1, with a weak D call TRBD2 (6 bases). Between the trimmed V and J ends, which lost 7 bases and 2 bases, there was a span of 15 bases. Germline V gene data show CDR1 as MNHEY and CDR2 as SVGAGI. The CDR3 length is 15 residues. The CDR3 reads CASTPGTPPYNEQFF. In DNA form, the CDR3 reads TGTGCCAGCACTCCGGGGACTCCCCCCTACAATGAGCAGTTCTTC.

This clone was recorded a few times. V is TRBV5-6 and J is TRBJ1-2; D possibly corresponds to TRBD1 (6 bases). Germline V CDR1 and CDR2: SGHDT, YYEEEE. The CDR3 runs 17 residues. Trimming pared 2 bases from V and 0 bases from J, leaving 17 bases between. This CDR3 is CASSLYRQDSSNYGYTF. The CDR3 bases are TGTGCCAGCAGCTTATACAGGCAGGACAGTTCTAACTATGGCTACACCTTC.

The chain couples TRBV9 to TRBJ2-2; no definite D call. Germline assignment: CDR1 SGDLS and CDR2 YYNGEE. The CDR3 consists of 14 residues. The ends were cut back, 0 bases at V and 1 base at J, with 4 bases in the middle. The CDR3: CASSVDRNTGELFF. The CDR3 DNA follows: TGTGCCAGCAGCGTAGACAGGAACACCGGGGAGCTGTTTTTT.

The rearrangement links TRBV15 to TRBJ1-2; D remains ambiguous. Trimming pared 5 bases from V and 3 bases from J, leaving 13 bases between. This CDR3 region has 14 residues. From germline, CDR1 is LNHNV and CDR2 YYDKDF (reference sequence). The CDR3 sequence is CATSRWPDDYGYTF. The CDR3 DNA is TGTGCCACCAGCCGTTGGCCAGATGACTATGGCTACACCTTC.

The J gene is TRBJ2-4, the V gene TRBV7-2; 7 bases fit TRBD1. Germline CDR1 reads SGHTA; CDR2 reads FQGNSA. CDR3 size: 16 residues. V gave up 5 bases and J gave up 2 bases; unmatched junction bases: 9. The DNA for the CDR3 is TGTGCCAGCAGCGCGGACAGGACCCTATCCAAAAACATTCAGTACTTC. Translation gives CASSADRTLSKNIQYF.

A few counts support this clone. V usage is TRBV7-2 and J usage is TRBJ2-7; D is uncertain. Deletions cut 4 bases from V and 3 bases from J, with 4 bases between. The CDR3 totals 11 residues. Germline assignment: CDR1 SGHTA and CDR2 FQGNSA. The CDR3 protein is CASSSFYEQYF. In DNA form, the CDR3 reads TGTGCCAGCAGCTCCTTCTACGAGCAGTACTTC.

The chain uses TRBV4-3 and TRBJ1-4, with D uncertain. The CDR3 is made up of 14 amino acids. The germline gives CDR1 LGHNA, CDR2 YSLEER. V dropped 1 base and J dropped 5 bases, with 8 bases sitting between them. The CDR3 region is CASSQGGWNEKLFF. The CDR3 bases are TGCGCCAGCAGCCAAGGAGGGTGGAATGAAAAACTGTTTTTT.

This clone was seen only a few times. V usage is TRBV7-2 and J usage is TRBJ1-5; D possibly corresponds to TRBD1 (5 bases). V shed 0 bases and J shed 7 bases, with 10 bases lying between them. The CDR3 has 14 amino acids. Germline CDR1 SGHTA, CDR2 FQGNSA. DNA of the CDR3: TGTGCCAGCAGCTTAGCAGGGGTGGGACAGCCCCAGCATTTT. Translation: CASSLAGVGQPQHF.

The chain couples TRBV10-3 to TRBJ2-3; 7 bases fit TRBD1. Trimming took 6 bases from V and 1 from J; bases not matched to a gene: 7. Germline lookup yields CDR1 ENHRY and CDR2 SYGVKD. This CDR3 is 15 amino acids long. CDR3: CAIRVQGMGTDTQYF. The CDR3 DNA sequence: TGTGCCATCAGAGTACAGGGGATGGGCACAGATACGCAGTATTTT.

The chain is built from TRBV19 and TRBJ2-5; maybe TRBD2 (8 bases). This CDR3 has 17 amino acids. The ends were cut back, 6 bases at V and 6 bases at J, with 26 bases in the middle. CDR1 LNHDA and CDR2 SQIVND come from the germline V gene (reference sequence). The CDR3 here is CASSLPGLGGPKKTQYF. The CDR3 bases are TGTGCCAGTAGCCTCCCGGGACTAGGGGGCCCCAAAAAGACCCAGTACTTC.

The chain combines TRBV13 with TRBJ1-6; D unclear. Trimming cost V 4 bases and J 9 bases, with 16 bases left between them. Germline V gives CDR1 PRHDT, CDR2 FYEKMQ (reference sequence). This CDR3 contains 15 residues. The CDR3 sequence is CASSSQAAGISPLHF. DNA for the CDR3: TGTGCCAGCAGCTCCCAGGCGGCGGGGATTTCACCCCTCCACTTT.